These 20 T cell receptor beta chains were sequenced from one sample in a study of CD8+CD57+ T cells in acquired aplastic anemia. Flow cytometry had shown expanded CD8+CD57+ cells in the patients chosen for sequencing. Profiling of TCR beta VDJ combinations and CDR3 sequences used genomic DNA as template. TCRdb used MiXCR to reprocess the reads, holding one entry per CDR3 protein. In the table there are about 120,000 distinct CDR3 sequences, 50% to 70% of which are singletons. The specimen sequenced was sorted CD4+, CD8+, or CD8+CD57+ T cells (not recorded which) from PBMCs. Receptor source: a human donor with aplastic anemia.

This clonotype was seen ten or more times. The rearrangement joins TRBV14 to TRBJ2-7; tentative D call: TRBD2 (5 bases). Germline V lookup: CDR1 SGHDN, CDR2 FVKESK. V was clipped by 5 bases and J by 2 bases, with 13 bases between them. This CDR3 has 14 residues. In DNA form, the CDR3 reads TGTGCCAGCAGCTCTTGGAGGAGCGCCTACGAGCAGTACTTC. Translation: CASSSWRSAYEQYF. The whole variable domain, remainder taken from reference TRBV14 and TRBJ2-7, is EAGVTQFPSHSVIEKGQTVTLRCDPISGHDNLYWYRRVMGKEIKFLLHFVKESKQDESGMPNNRFLAERTGGTYSTLKVQPAELEDSGVYFCASSSWRSAYEQYFGPGTRLTVT.

V gene TRBV20-1 combines with J gene TRBJ1-1, with 8 bases lining up with TRBD1. This CDR3 is built from 13 residues. After removal of 6 bases from V and 4 bases from J, the junction contained 7 bases not matched to a gene. CDR1 DFQATT and CDR2 SNEGSKA come from the germline V gene (reference sequence). The CDR3 DNA reads TGCAGTGCCAGGAGGACAGGGATCACTGAAGCTTTCTTT. Its translation: CSARRTGITEAFF.

V and J are TRBV5-6 and TRBJ1-2; 9 bases agree with TRBD1. CDR1 and CDR2 (germline): SGHDT, YYEEEE. The CDR3 contains 15 residues. J was trimmed by 0 bases and V by 4 bases; bases with no gene match: 4. The CDR3 loop reads CASSTTGGANYGYTF. The CDR3 DNA is TGTGCCAGCAGCACGACAGGGGGAGCTAACTATGGCTACACCTTC. The entire variable domain, with the rest obtained from reference TRBV5-6 and TRBJ1-2, is as follows: DAGVTQSPTHLIKTRGQQVTLRCSPKSGHDTVSWYQQALGQGPQFIFQYYEEEERQRGNFPDRFSGHQFPNYSSELNVNALLLGDSALYLCASSTTGGANYGYTFGSGTRLTVV.

This clonotype was seen many times. This chain links TRBV7-9 with TRBJ1-2; 7 bases are shared with TRBD1. The CDR3 sequence is 14 residues long. V shed 4 bases, J shed 5 bases, and the junction held 7 bases outside the gene matches. Germline values: CDR1 SEHNR, CDR2 FQNEAQ (reference sequence). The CDR3 sequence: CASSSDRVAYGYTF. In nucleotides, the CDR3 is TGTGCCAGCAGCTCCGACAGGGTGGCATATGGCTACACCTTC. Together with reference TRBV7-9 and TRBJ1-2, the CDR3 gives the full variable domain: DTGVSQNPRHKITKRGQNVTFRCDPISEHNRLYWYRQTLGQGPEFLTYFQNEAQLEKSRLLSDRFSAERPKGSFSTLEIQRTEQGDSAMYLCASSSDRVAYGYTFGSGTRLTVV.

The chain is built from TRBV6-1 and TRBJ2-7; no firm D call. The CDR3 is made up of 13 amino acids. V lost 3 bases and J lost 9, with 15 bases in between. CDR1 is MNHNS and CDR2 is SASEGT in the germline V gene. CDR3: CASSDGRSLAQYF. CDR3 nucleotide sequence: TGTGCCAGCAGTGACGGACGAAGCTTAGCGCAGTACTTC.

The rearrangement uses TRBV2 and TRBJ2-7, with TRBD2 matching 10 bases. The CDR3 loop spans 15 amino acids. Losses at the gene ends were 4 bases for V and 3 bases for J; bases not matched to a gene: 6. The germline gives CDR1 SNHLY, CDR2 FYNNEI. The CDR3: CASSASGSGDYEQYF. Here the CDR3 DNA reads TGTGCCAGCAGTGCTAGCGGGAGTGGCGACTACGAGCAGTACTTC.

The rearrangement joins TRBV20-1 to TRBJ1-2; no clear D. Germline values: CDR1 DFQATT, CDR2 SNEGSKA (reference sequence). V lost 0 bases, J lost 4 bases, and 12 bases lay in between. The length of the CDR3 is 14 residues. The CDR3 sequence is CSAREQTRTYGYTF. DNA for the CDR3: TGCAGTGCTAGAGAACAAACCCGGACCTATGGCTACACCTTC.

Remarks on this clonotype: The junction departs from the called germline gene at one end, perhaps through a read error. The chain recombines TRBV10-3 with TRBJ2-7; D may be TRBD2 (5 bases). The end of the DNA is better explained by TRBJ2-5, so the J call may be wrong. This CDR3 has 15 amino acids. Germline V CDR1 and CDR2: ENHRY, SYGVKD. The CDR3 protein is CASSEASASQGTQYF. In DNA, the CDR3 is TGTGCCAGCAGTGAAGCGTCGGCTAGCCAAGGGACCCAGTACTTC.

This chain joins TRBV7-9 and TRBJ2-7; D is perhaps TRBD1 or TRBD2 (5 bases each). The CDR3 spans 15 residues. Germline loops: CDR1 SEHNR, CDR2 FQNEAQ (reference sequence). V dropped 5 bases and J dropped 5 bases, with 19 bases sitting between them. The CDR3 DNA follows: TGTGCCAGCAGCGAGGGACGGAATAGAAAAAACGAGCAGTACTTC. Encoded protein: CASSEGRNRKNEQYF.

This clonotype has a single count. A read error is possible here, since a much larger clone lies one base away. V is TRBV12-3 or TRBV12-4 and J is TRBJ2-2; 8 nucleotides line up with TRBD1. V dropped 5 bases and J dropped 7; count of bases not matched to a gene: 9. The CDR3 consists of 15 residues. The CDR3 DNA follows: TGTGCCAGCAGTCACAGACAGGGGATCGTCGGGGAGCTGTTTTTT. It is translated as CASSHRQGIVGELFF.

This clonotype occurred many times. The V call is TRBV10-3, the J call TRBJ2-3; D remains ambiguous. Per germline, CDR1 ENHRY and CDR2 SYGVKD. Trimming left V 5 bases short and J 0 bases short, with 6 bases between. CDR3 length equals 13 residues. CDR3: CAISLDSTDTQYF. CDR3 coding DNA: TGTGCCATCAGTCTAGATAGCACAGATACGCAGTATTTT.

The chain couples TRBV20-1 to TRBJ2-1; 8 nucleotides match TRBD2. This CDR3 spans 15 amino acids. Trimming at V came to 0 bases and at J to 5 bases, leaving 6 bases not matched to a gene. In germline, CDR1 is DFQATT, CDR2 SNEGSKA (reference sequence). The CDR3 nucleotides are TGCAGTGCTAGAGATCCTAGCGGGTACCACAATGAGCAGTTCTTC. Protein sequence: CSARDPSGYHNEQFF.

V is TRBV25-1 and J is TRBJ1-2, with no clear D. The ends were cut back, 3 bases at V and 0 bases at J, with 23 bases in the middle. This CDR3 is built from 19 residues. Germline CDR1 MGHDK, CDR2 SYGVNS. The CDR3 region has the DNA TGTGCCAGCAGTGACCTCCCGGGGTCTAAGGCCTCAGCTAACTATGGCTACACCTTC. Translating it yields CASSDLPGSKASANYGYTF.

The CDR3 DNA is TGTGCCAGCCGGAGGACAGGGCACACTGAAGCTTTCTTT. It specifies CASRRTGHTEAFF. The chain carries TRBV7-9 and TRBJ1-1, with 8 nucleotides matching TRBD1. V lost 8 bases and J lost 3; bases outside the gene matches: 5. Per the germline V gene, CDR1 is SEHNR and CDR2 is FQNEAQ (reference sequence). This CDR3 is built from 13 residues.

In its sample, this clonotype was seen many times. This chain joins TRBV10-3 and TRBJ2-7; 10 nucleotides line up with TRBD2. The V and J ends lost 0 bases and 2 bases, in that order; junction bases with no gene match: 13. This CDR3 has 19 amino acids. Germline lookup yields CDR1 ENHRY and CDR2 SYGVKD. In DNA, the CDR3 is TGTGCCATCAGTGAGTCCGGACTAGCGGAAGGTCTCTATCCCTACGAGCAGTACTTC. Amino acids: CAISESGLAEGLYPYEQYF.

This chain joins TRBV29-1 and TRBJ1-2, with D possibly matching TRBD1 (5 bases). The germline V gene has CDR1 SQVTM and CDR2 ANQGSEA. CDR3 length: 12 residues. Trimming took 6 bases from V and 3 from J, leaving 11 bases between them. CDR3 protein: CSVSGQDYGYTF. In DNA form, the CDR3 reads TGCAGCGTCTCGGGGCAGGACTATGGCTACACCTTC.

This clonotype occurred many times. The chain employs TRBV5-5 and TRBJ2-7, with D maybe TRBD1 (5 bases). There are 14 residues in the CDR3. CDR1 is SGHKS, CDR2 YYEKEE, per germline (reference sequence). The V end was cut by 2 bases, the J end by 3 bases, with 12 bases between. The CDR3 loop is CASSFGGGHYEQYF. The CDR3 DNA is TGTGCCAGCAGCTTTGGCGGCGGACACTACGAGCAGTACTTC.

This clonotype was seen more than once but under ten times. The chain uses TRBV10-3 and TRBJ2-1; D might be TRBD1 (5 bases). CDR1 is ENHRY, CDR2 SYGVKD, per germline. V was cut by 10 bases and J by 0 bases, with 16 bases left in between. CDR3 length equals 15 residues. This chain's CDR3 is CATKEQATSYNEQFF. CDR3 in DNA: TGTGCCACCAAGGAACAGGCCACCTCCTACAATGAGCAGTTCTTC.

V usage is TRBV7-8 and J usage is TRBJ2-5, with D unresolved. Germline lookup yields CDR1 SGHVS and CDR2 FQNEAQ. Between the trimmed V and J ends, which lost 1 base and 2 bases, there was a span of 5 bases. This CDR3 region has 13 residues. The CDR3 loop reads CASSLVHQETQYF. The CDR3 coding sequence is TGTGCCAGCAGCTTAGTGCATCAAGAGACCCAGTACTTC.

In this sample, this clonotype turned up once. The J gene is TRBJ2-7, the V gene TRBV20-1; D remains unclear. V shed 1 base and J shed 5 bases, with 18 bases lying between them. Germline V gene sequence: CDR1 DFQATT, CDR2 SNEGSKA (reference sequence). This CDR3 region has 15 residues. The CDR3 sequence: CSARARPSAFDEQYF. The DNA of the CDR3 is TGCAGTGCTAGAGCCCGGCCTAGTGCCTTCGACGAGCAGTACTTC.